The clone carrying this T cell receptor beta chain occurred once. Its antigen remains unknown. This entry belongs to a study of T cell repertoires in cytomegalovirus infection. In the study overall: In the study, CMV epitopes included recently identified HLA-C-restricted and well-studied HLA-B-restricted ones. CMV infection and matching HLA type were both indicated by public TCR beta signatures.

Germline assignment: CDR1 MNHNY and CDR2 SVGAGI (reference sequence). CDR3 length: 15 residues. The V gene end was trimmed by 7 bases and the J gene end by 2 bases; junction bases not matched to a gene: 8. TCRdb redid the calling of the reads with MiXCR, one entry per CDR3 protein. Among about 830,000 distinct CDR3 sequences listed, over 25% were seen once. The sequences come from cultured CD8+ T cells from PBMCs, collected from culture after CMV antigen stimulation. The TCR was taken from a human donor in good health (CMV status not recorded). Some clones in this sample may be carry-over from other donors' samples. The rearrangement uses TRBV6-6 and TRBJ1-5; 7 bases are a match to TRBD1. The CDR3 is CASNRGTERNQPQHF. CDR3 DNA: TGTGCCAGCAATAGGGGGACAGAACGCAATCAGCCCCAGCATTTT.